The 21 T cell receptor beta chains listed next were all sequenced from one sample in a study of shared clonotypes between healthy human individuals. The table came from immunoSEQ multiplex PCR; TCRdb's copy has only in-frame clones and leaves some out. The sample lists more than 2,000,000 clones, just over 90% occurring once. The sample consisted of naive CD4+ T cells from PBMCs. The sample's subset: CD45RA+ positively selected. The receptors stem from a man between 18 and 29 years old in good health. Some clones in this sample may be carry-over from other donors' samples.

The genes are TRBV2 and TRBJ1-1; unclear D gene. The germline V gene encodes CDR1 SNHLY and CDR2 FYNNEI. The CDR3 totals 14 residues. V lost 4 bases and J lost 5, with 14 bases in between. CDR3 bases: TGTGCCAGCAGTGCTCTGACGGGGTGGACTGAAGCTTTCTTT. It codes for CASSALTGWTEAFF.

This sequence joins TRBV19 and TRBJ2-3, with 9 positions matching TRBD2. With V trimmed by 0 bases and J by 1 base, 2 bases remained unmatched. Germline CDR1 LNHDA, CDR2 SQIVND (reference sequence). The CDR3 runs 16 residues. The CDR3 DNA reads as TGTGCCAGTAGTATAGATGGCGGGAGGGGCACAGATACGCAGTATTTT. It yields the protein CASSIDGGRGTDTQYF.

This clone was detected only once. This sample also contains other DNA sequences that code for the same CDR3. The CDR3 region has the DNA TGTGCCAGCAGCCCTGCCGGGGGTCGTCGCACTGAAGCTTTCTTT. Its translation is CASSPAGGRRTEAFF. The chain is built from TRBV28 and TRBJ1-1, with a possible D match to TRBD1 (5 bases). CDR3 length: 15 amino acids. CDR1 MDHEN and CDR2 SYDVKM come from the germline V gene. The V and J ends lost 6 bases and 4 bases respectively, with 18 bases between them. The whole variable domain, remainder taken from reference TRBV28 and TRBJ1-1, is DVKVTQSSRYLVKRTGEKVFLECVQDMDHENMFWYRQDPGLGLRLIYFSYDVKMKEKGDIPEGYSVSREKKERFSLILESASTNQTSMYLCASSPAGGRRTEAFFGQGTRLTVV.

This sequence joins TRBV11-1 and TRBJ2-1; no reliable D call. Per the germline V gene, CDR1 is SGHAT and CDR2 is FQDESV (reference sequence). The germline V and J ends were trimmed by 3 bases and 8 bases, with 8 bases remaining between them. CDR3 length equals 12 residues. CDR3 DNA: TGTGCCAGCAGCTTCCGTTCCGATGAGCAGTTCTTC. Its protein product is CASSFRSDEQFF. The whole variable domain, filled in from reference TRBV11-1 and TRBJ2-1, reads EAEVAQSPRYKITEKSQAVAFWCDPISGHATLYWYRQILGQGPELLVQFQDESVVDDSQLPKDRFSAERLKGVDSTLKIQPAELGDSAMYLCASSFRSDEQFFGPGTRLTVL.

The V call is TRBV2, the J call TRBJ2-4, with 10 bases aligning to TRBD1. J gave up 9 bases and V 3 bases, and 8 bases lay outside the gene matches. Germline V gene data show CDR1 as SNHLY and CDR2 as FYNNEI. CDR3 length: 15 residues. The CDR3 DNA sequence: TGTGCCAGCAGTGACCGACAGGGGGCGAGAAGCATTCAGTACTTC. Translated: CASSDRQGARSIQYF. Full variable domain (outside the CDR3, taken from reference TRBV2 and TRBJ2-4): EPEVTQTPSHQVTQMGQEVILRCVPISNHLYFYWYRQILGQKVEFLVSFYNNEISEKSEIFDDQFSVERPDGSNFTLKIRSTKLEDSAMYFCASSDRQGARSIQYFGAGTRLSVL.

V and J are TRBV7-8 and TRBJ2-5, with 11 nucleotides matching TRBD2. CDR3 length equals 18 residues. J was trimmed by 4 bases and V by 5 bases; bases with no gene match: 15. CDR1 and CDR2 from the germline V gene are SGHVS and FQNEAQ. The CDR3 DNA reads TGTGCCAGCAGCGCCCGACAGGGTAGCGGGGGGGCAGGAGAGACCCAGTACTTC. This translates into CASSARQGSGGAGETQYF.

CDR3 residues: CASSLEGLADTDTQYF. DNA of the CDR3: TGTGCCAGCAGTTTAGAAGGACTAGCAGACACAGATACGCAGTATTTT. This rearrangement joins TRBV27 to TRBJ2-3; 8 bases map to TRBD2. Germline CDR1 MNHEY, CDR2 SMNVEV (reference sequence). The V gene end was trimmed by 2 bases and the J gene end by 2 bases; junction bases not matched to a gene: 6. This CDR3 has 16 amino acids.

The gene calls are TRBV4-1 and TRBJ1-2; D remains unclear. Trimming took 1 base from V and 8 from J, leaving 8 bases between them. The CDR3 totals 12 residues. The germline V gene has CDR1 MGHRA and CDR2 YSYEKL. CDR3 in DNA: TGCGCCAGCAGCCAAGCTCCGGAAGGCTACACCTTC. Translating it yields CASSQAPEGYTF.

V and J are TRBV27 and TRBJ2-7; 7 bases fit TRBD2. With V trimmed by 6 bases and J by 0 bases, 5 bases remained unmatched. The CDR3 is 14 amino acids. In germline, CDR1 is MNHEY, CDR2 SMNVEV (reference sequence). CDR3 DNA: TGTGCCAGCAGACAAGCGGGAAACTCCTACGAGCAGTACTTC. This codes for CASRQAGNSYEQYF.

The chain is built from TRBV29-1 and TRBJ2-7; D perhaps matches TRBD2 (6 bases). Germline values: CDR1 SQVTM, CDR2 ANQGSEA. V lost 4 bases to trimming and J lost 2 bases, with 15 bases between them. The CDR3 runs to 14 residues. As DNA, the CDR3 is TGCAGCGTTGTTTTACTCGGGGGTCCCTACGAGCAGTACTTC. The encoded protein is CSVVLLGGPYEQYF.

V is TRBV28 and J is TRBJ2-5, with D uncertain. The J call is in doubt because the DNA end fits TRBJ2-7 better. This CDR3 has 15 residues. CDR1 and CDR2 (germline): MDHEN, SYDVKM. The CDR3 DNA sequence: TGTGCCAGCACTTCGAAGGGTGTGAGCTCCTACGAGCAGTACTTC. It yields the protein CASTSKGVSSYEQYF.

The chain couples TRBV7-2 to TRBJ2-5; D unclear. In germline, CDR1 is SGHTA, CDR2 FQGNSA. The length of the CDR3 is 14 residues. V dropped 0 bases and J dropped 6 bases, with 11 bases sitting between them. Here the CDR3 DNA reads TGTGCCAGCAGCTTAGCAGGTTCTCCAAAGACCCAGTACTTC. It encodes CASSLAGSPKTQYF.

Of note for this clone: Distinct nucleotide sequences in the sample also encode this CDR3. The rearrangement links TRBV10-3 to TRBJ1-2; TRBD1 is a possible D gene (6 bases). The CDR3 consists of 13 residues. V lost 4 bases and J 1 base, leaving 7 bases between the germline ends. From germline, CDR1 is ENHRY and CDR2 SYGVKD. CDR3 loop: CAISGTVNYGYTF. As DNA, the CDR3 is TGTGCCATCAGTGGGACAGTTAACTATGGCTACACCTTC.

This clone was recorded once. This chain links TRBV7-2 with TRBJ2-2, with a weak D call TRBD2 (5 bases). The CDR3 runs 14 residues. Germline CDR1 is SGHTA and CDR2 is FQGNSA. V was cut by 1 base and J by 6 bases, with 9 bases left in between. The CDR3 nucleotides read TGTGCCAGCAGCTTAGTGTCGAGGGCCGGGGAGCTGTTTTTT. It yields the protein CASSLVSRAGELFF.

A word on this clone: Different DNA sequences within this sample yield the same CDR3. The V and J genes are TRBV9 and TRBJ2-5; 9 positions agree with TRBD1. The CDR3 has 15 amino acids. Germline V gives CDR1 SGDLS, CDR2 YYNGEE. The V segment lost 0 bases and the J segment 5 bases; nucleotides outside the gene matches: 5. CDR3 DNA sequence: TGTGCCAGCAGCGTAGGTACAGGGGGCCGCGAGACCCAGTACTTC. This gives the protein CASSVGTGGRETQYF.

The CDR3 reads CASSFSEGNTEAFF. Here the CDR3 DNA reads TGCGCCAGCAGCTTCTCGGAGGGGAACACTGAAGCTTTCTTT. The chain recombines TRBV5-1 with TRBJ1-1; no firm D call. CDR3 length equals 14 residues. Trimming pared 2 bases from V and 1 base from J, leaving 9 bases between. Germline-derived CDR1 and CDR2 are SGHRS and YFSETQ.

V and J are TRBV19 and TRBJ2-1; the match to TRBD2 covers 12 bases. The V segment lost 3 bases and the J segment 6 bases; nucleotides outside the gene matches: 6. This CDR3 has 16 residues. The germline V gene has CDR1 LNHDA and CDR2 SQIVND (reference sequence). CDR3 coding DNA: TGTGCCAGTAGTATTGGGGCGGGACTAGCGGGCAATGAGCAGTTCTTC. Protein sequence: CASSIGAGLAGNEQFF.

The V call is TRBV4-2, the J call TRBJ2-1; D ambiguous. V lost 0 bases, J lost 8 bases, and 14 bases lay in between. The CDR3 totals 15 residues. The germline V gene has CDR1 LGHNA and CDR2 YNFKEQ. CDR3 in DNA: TGTGCCAGCAGCCAAGATATCGGTAGCTTCTATGAGCAGTTCTTC. Translation: CASSQDIGSFYEQFF.

This sequence joins TRBV5-1 and TRBJ2-3, with D uncertain. CDR3 length: 15 amino acids. Germline lookup yields CDR1 SGHRS and CDR2 YFSETQ. The V and J ends lost 5 bases and 2 bases respectively, with 15 bases between them. CDR3 amino acids: CASSGSVGYTDTQYF. The CDR3 DNA follows: TGCGCCAGCAGTGGAAGCGTGGGGTACACAGATACGCAGTATTTT. Supplemented by reference TRBV5-1 and TRBJ2-3, the full variable domain reads KAGVTQTPRYLIKTRGQQVTLSCSPISGHRSVSWYQQTPGQGLQFLFEYFSETQRNKGNFPGRFSGRQFSNSRSEMNVSTLELGDSALYLCASSGSVGYTDTQYFGPGTRLTVL.

The CDR3 DNA is TGTGCCAGCAGCCCCGCCGCAGGGGGTGAAAAACTGTTTTTT. This sequence encodes CASSPAAGGEKLFF. The chain recombines TRBV7-2 with TRBJ1-4, with 7 positions matching TRBD1. The germline CDR1 and CDR2 sequences are SGHTA and FQGNSA. CDR3 size: 14 residues. V was pared by 5 bases and J by 7 bases, with 7 bases of the junction left unmatched. The whole variable domain, filled in from reference TRBV7-2 and TRBJ1-4, reads GAGVSQSPSNKVTEKGKDVELRCDPISGHTALYWYRQSLGQGLEFLIYFQGNSAPDKSGLPSDRFSAERTGGSVSTLTIQRTQQEDSAVYLCASSPAAGGEKLFFGSGTQLSVL.

A remark on this clone: Other nucleotide sequences in the sample specify the same CDR3. This sequence joins TRBV11-2 and TRBJ2-3; no definite D call. This CDR3 spans 12 amino acids. V was clipped by 5 bases and J by 2 bases, with 5 bases between them. Germline V gives CDR1 SGHAT, CDR2 FQNNGV. The CDR3 protein is CASSLNTDTQYF. For the CDR3, the DNA is TGTGCCAGCAGCCTAAACACAGATACGCAGTATTTT.